These 2 T cell receptor beta chains came from one sample sequenced in a study of blood T cell repertoires in COVID-19. Data came from immunoSEQ multiplex PCR; TCRdb stores just in-frame clones and leaves some out. In the table there are more than 150,000 clones, around 87% of which are singletons. Sequenced sample: peripheral blood. The receptors shown here come from a middle-aged man with active or convalescent COVID-19.

The sample holds one count of this clone. The chain employs TRBV25-1 and TRBJ1-2; TRBD1 aligns across 8 bases. The V gene's germline CDR1 is MGHDK and CDR2 SYGVNS. The CDR3 has 14 residues. Losses at the gene ends were 4 bases for V and 2 bases for J; bases not matched to a gene: 3. DNA for the CDR3: TGTGCCAGCAGTGCGCGGACAGGGAACTATGGCTACACCTTC. Amino acids: CASSARTGNYGYTF.

This chain links TRBV28 with TRBJ2-1; 8 bases align to TRBD1. Trimming took 6 bases from V and 2 from J; bases not matched to a gene: 6. There are 15 residues in the CDR3. The V gene's germline CDR1 is MDHEN and CDR2 SYDVKM. CDR3 DNA sequence: TGTGCCAGCAGCTCTACAGGGGGAGCCTACAATGAGCAGTTCTTC. Translating it yields CASSSTGGAYNEQFF.